The rows below give T cell receptor beta chains drawn from one sample of a study of T cell responses to AZD1222 COVID-19 vaccine. The data were produced by immunoSEQ multiplex PCR, yet TCRdb's version contains in-frame clones alone and is incomplete. Counted here are 100,000 or so clones, 85% to 90% occurring once; the ten biggest clones make up 40% to 55%. The sequenced sample was peripheral blood, obtained 28 days after the second AZD1222 dose. Every receptor here comes from an adult who received the AZD1222 COVID-19 vaccine. The CDR3 runs from the conserved cysteine through the conserved F or W. The order of the fields is CDR3 length, D gene, J gene, V gene, CDR3 protein, CDR3 DNA. D genes are given only for firm matches.

>13|-|TRBJ2-1|TRBV19
CASSTVGRDEQFF
TGTGCCAGTAGTACAGTGGGTCGGGATGAGCAGTTCTTC
>13|-|TRBJ1-1|TRBV20-1
CSASMDLNTEAFF
TGCAGTGCTAGTATGGACCTGAACACTGAAGCTTTCTTT
>13|-|TRBJ2-7|TRBV3-1/TRBV3-2
CASSVNRDHEQYF
TGTGCCAGCAGCGTTAACAGGGACCACGAGCAGTACTTC
>13|-|TRBJ1-6|TRBV6-5
CASSPRTNSPLHF
TGTGCCAGCAGTCCCCGGACCAATTCACCCCTCCACTTT
>14|-|TRBJ1-1|TRBV18
CASSPSPGQTEAFF
TGTGCCAGCTCACCATCCCCTGGACAGACTGAAGCTTTCTTT
>14|-|TRBJ2-7|TRBV28
CASRRGSPPYEQYF
TGTGCCAGCCGCAGGGGCAGTCCGCCCTACGAGCAGTACTTC
>14|-|TRBJ2-7|TRBV10-3
CAISEWSGEDEQYF
TGTGCCATCAGTGAGTGGTCTGGAGAGGACGAGCAGTACTTC
>13|-|TRBJ2-1|TRBV5-1
CASSLAGWDEQFF
TGCGCCAGCAGCTTGGCAGGGTGGGATGAGCAGTTCTTC
>14|-|TRBJ1-1|TRBV11-1
CASSFSGEDTEAFF
TGTGCCAGCAGCTTTTCAGGGGAAGACACTGAAGCTTTCTTT
>12|-|TRBJ1-2|TRBV6-5
CASSYSGYGYTF
TGTGCCAGCAGTTACTCAGGATATGGCTACACCTTC
>18|-|TRBJ2-2|TRBV11-3
CASSLEMGTAANTGELFF
TGTGCCAGCAGCTTAGAGATGGGAACAGCTGCGAACACCGGGGAGCTGTTTTTT
>15|-|TRBJ2-2|TRBV2
CASRGDLVNTGELFF
TGTGCCAGCAGGGGGGACTTAGTCAACACCGGGGAGCTGTTTTTT
>14|TRBD1|TRBJ1-2|TRBV19
CASSGTGKNYGYTF
TGTGCCAGTAGTGGGACAGGGAAAAACTATGGCTACACCTTC
>13|-|TRBJ1-1|TRBV28
CASIKGGNTEAFF
TGTGCCAGCATTAAGGGGGGGAACACTGAAGCTTTCTTT
>14|-|TRBJ2-7|TRBV19
CASSIGLSAWMKYF
TGTGCCAGTAGTATAGGGCTTAGCGCCTGGATGAAGTACTTC
>13|-|TRBJ1-2|TRBV6-1
CASSERDLYGYTF
TGTGCCAGCAGTGAACGGGACCTCTATGGCTACACCTTC
>13|TRBD1|TRBJ1-5|TRBV27
CASRDRGYQPQHF
TGTGCCAGCCGGGACAGGGGCTATCAGCCCCAGCATTTT
>13|-|TRBJ2-1|TRBV7-2
CASSLRRYNEQFF
TGTGCCAGCAGCTTAAGGCGGTACAATGAGCAGTTCTTC
>13|TRBD1|TRBJ2-7|TRBV2
CASGQGLSYEQYF
TGTGCCAGCGGACAGGGACTCTCCTACGAGCAGTACTTC
>12|-|TRBJ1-5|TRBV28
CASSPPIQPQHF
TGTGCCAGCAGTCCCCCGATCCAGCCCCAGCATTTT
>15|-|TRBJ2-2|TRBV7-9
CASSHPGPRGGELFF
TGTGCCAGCAGCCACCCGGGACCAAGAGGCGGGGAGCTGTTTTTT
>13|TRBD1|TRBJ2-7|TRBV9
CASRGDSSYEQYF
TGTGCCAGCAGGGGGGACAGCTCCTACGAGCAGTACTTC